A selection of T cell receptor beta chains follows, all from one sample in a study of identical twins. TCRdb processed the 5' RACE reads anew with MiXCR; each CDR3 protein has one entry. Counted here are 500,000 to 700,000 distinct CDR3 sequences, just over 7% occurring once; the ten biggest clones make up 1.5% to 2%. Separately, the same data were catalogued under a study of yellow fever vaccine responses in identical twins.

Sequencing was done on a sample of PBMCs. The receptors stem from a woman under 30 in good health. CDR3s include the opening cysteine and the closing phenylalanine or tryptophan.

length,J,V,CDR3
16,TRBJ2-2,TRBV6-5,CASSYSTGEKTGELFF
15,TRBJ1-5,TRBV10-3,CAISERWDSNQPQHF
14,TRBJ1-2,TRBV28,CASSLSTGRRGYTF
15,TRBJ2-1,TRBV12-3/TRBV12-4,CASRTGTSAYNEQFF
18,TRBJ2-7,TRBV14,CASSHPQRRTSGHYEQYF
15,TRBJ2-4,TRBV28,CASNGRENLGNIQYF
16,TRBJ2-7,TRBV4-2,CASSQELGLARHEQYF
15,TRBJ1-4,TRBV7-6,CASSSNRASNEKLFF
15,TRBJ2-2,TRBV14,CASSKIGIPTGELFF
16,TRBJ2-1,TRBV20-1,CSAVPEGLGRYNEQFF
16,TRBJ2-1,TRBV7-9,CASSQKRGMSYNEQFF
14,TRBJ2-1,TRBV5-1,CASTDERGLHEQFF
16,TRBJ2-7,TRBV20-1,CSAAPNRAGTNYEQYF
15,TRBJ1-6,TRBV28,CASSLVDRGNSPLHF
20,TRBJ2-5,TRBV5-4,CASSLVGLAGGGGYQETQYF
13,TRBJ2-7,TRBV5-6,CASSIGTGGEQYF
17,TRBJ2-3,TRBV12-5,CASALLYLNLPTDTQYF
17,TRBJ2-2,TRBV6-5,CASSYSLVGVIAGELFF
15,TRBJ2-3,TRBV18,CASTVGGMVSDTQYF
14,TRBJ2-3,TRBV28,CASSIPQVPDTQYF
14,TRBJ1-1,TRBV5-6,CASSLAPGVTEAFF
14,TRBJ1-2,TRBV27,CASSNGQGVYGYTF
14,TRBJ1-5,TRBV5-1,CASSLTPSNQPQHF
14,TRBJ1-1,TRBV20-1,CSAPKDRGNTEAFF
13,TRBJ1-4,TRBV10-3,CAIKGATNEKLFF
13,TRBJ1-1,TRBV27,CASSRSLNTEAFF
16,TRBJ2-3,TRBV4-2,CASSQEGPGSPDTQYF
15,TRBJ2-1,TRBV2,CASSARTGNGNEQFF
16,TRBJ2-2,TRBV6-5,CASSWISGSNTGELFF
12,TRBJ1-2,TRBV10-3,CAISGGGYGYTF
17,TRBJ2-2,TRBV28,CASSFGVRRGNTGELFF
15,TRBJ2-1,TRBV20-1,CSATPGTSGDNEQFF
13,TRBJ2-3,TRBV12-3/TRBV12-4,CAIERESGDTQYF
16,TRBJ2-2,TRBV6-1,CASSAPGLAGLGELFF
15,TRBJ2-5,TRBV6-5,CASSFGQLPRGTQYF
17,TRBJ2-3,TRBV12-3/TRBV12-4,CASSSPLAGSRTDTQYF
15,TRBJ2-7,TRBV24-1,CATSEPGLGPHEQYF
12,TRBJ1-1,TRBV28,CASSPGTGTPFF
13,TRBJ1-4,TRBV20-1,CSARGQPNEKLFF
15,TRBJ2-1,TRBV7-2,CASSSGPDSYNEQFF
15,TRBJ2-7,TRBV2,CASSEGRTGVDEQYF
16,TRBJ2-1,TRBV24-1,CATSDPGQEEYNEQFF
16,TRBJ2-1,TRBV7-9,CASSHLVGPSHNEQFF
15,TRBJ2-3,TRBV5-1,CASSPGTTRTDTQYF
16,TRBJ2-2,TRBV2,CASREAAGVVTGELFF
15,TRBJ1-1,TRBV12-3/TRBV12-4,CASSPQGGARTEAFF
15,TRBJ2-1,TRBV12-3/TRBV12-4,CASRSPGLAGAEQFF
13,TRBJ1-6,TRBV7-9,CASSLAYREDLHF
12,TRBJ2-7,TRBV12-3/TRBV12-4,CASSLYQGRAYF
14,TRBJ2-2,TRBV12-3/TRBV12-4,CASSLVPQGGELFF
15,TRBJ2-7,TRBV27,CASSPLAPRPYEQYF